Listed below are T cell receptor beta chains from one sample, sequenced in a study of CD8 T cells in ankylosing spondylitis. TCRdb reprocessed the 5' RACE reads via MiXCR and lists one record per CDR3 protein. The sample has over 110,000 distinct CDR3 sequences; roughly 8.3% are singletons. Sequencing was carried out using synovial fluid, either unsorted or a sorted T cell fraction (not recorded which). These TCRs come from a male donor with ankylosing spondylitis. CDR3s include the opening cysteine and the closing phenylalanine or tryptophan. D genes are given only for firm matches. Clone size is stated in some rows and not others, as once, few, many or a class when expanded.

clone size	D gene	J gene	V gene	CDR3 protein
few	-	TRBJ2-5	TRBV20-1	CSARGPWGGTQYF
-	-	TRBJ2-2	TRBV10-3	CATRDGYTGELFF
-	-	TRBJ2-3	TRBV6-4	CASSVGNTDTQYF
few	-	TRBJ2-4	TRBV6-2/TRBV6-3	CASRGGDIQYF
-	TRBD2	TRBJ2-3	TRBV7-2	CASTVSGTGADTQYF
many	-	TRBJ2-2	TRBV20-1	CSATLGLSVGTGELFF
few	TRBD1	TRBJ2-2	TRBV6-5	CASSYSRTGPGELFF
-	-	TRBJ1-1	TRBV6-1	CASAATWTEAFF
many	TRBD1	TRBJ1-5	TRBV7-2	CASSTQTGYGEPQHF
-	-	TRBJ1-1	TRBV6-6	CAIQRGANTEAFF